The 31 T cell receptor beta chains reported below all come from one sample, sequenced in a study of blood T cell repertoires in COVID-19. Data came from immunoSEQ multiplex PCR; TCRdb stores just in-frame clones and leaves some out. The sample carries 200,000 to 250,000 clones, around 85% recorded once. Input material: peripheral blood. The receptor set was obtained from a man aged 55 to 70 with acute or convalescent COVID-19.

The V gene is TRBV12-3 or TRBV12-4, the J gene TRBJ2-7; D ambiguous. CDR3 length: 13 amino acids. V was pared by 6 bases and J by 7 bases, with 16 bases between. As DNA, the CDR3 is TGTGCCAGCAGCTGGGCTTCCGCCCGAGAGCAGTACTTC. Translating it yields CASSWASAREQYF.

The V call is TRBV27, the J call TRBJ2-3, with 8 positions matching TRBD1. The V gene's germline CDR1 is MNHEY and CDR2 SMNVEV (reference sequence). V dropped 4 bases and J dropped 13; count of bases not matched to a gene: 16. The CDR3 is 15 amino acids. Here the CDR3 DNA reads TGTGCCAGCAGTTCCCCCCAGGGGGCGCTGCGGGCGGAGTATTTT. It specifies CASSSPQGALRAEYF.

The chain has TRBV7-8 and TRBJ1-2; D is ambiguous. The CDR3 has 17 residues. Trimming left V 5 bases short and J 4 bases short, with 23 bases between. Germline CDR1 and CDR2: SGHVS and FQNEAQ. In DNA, the CDR3 is TGTGCCAGCAGCCAACGACGGAGGATTAACTTTACCTATGGCTACACCTTC. Translating it yields CASSQRRRINFTYGYTF.

The rearrangement links TRBV6-5 to TRBJ1-3; 7 nucleotides align to TRBD1. V lost 2 bases to trimming and J lost 1 base; unmatched junction nucleotides: 2. The CDR3 sequence is 15 residues long. The germline V gene encodes CDR1 MNHEY and CDR2 SVGAGI. CDR3 loop: CASSYGTESGNTIYF. CDR3 sequence (DNA): TGTGCCAGCAGTTACGGGACAGAGTCTGGAAACACCATATATTTT.

The CDR3: CSVARPPQDYEQYF. For the CDR3, the DNA is TGCAGCGTCGCACGTCCACCACAGGACTACGAGCAGTACTTC. The J gene is TRBJ2-7, the V gene TRBV29-1, with D perhaps matching TRBD1 (5 bases). Germline V lookup: CDR1 SQVTM, CDR2 ANQGSEA. The CDR3 covers 14 residues. The V end lost 6 bases, the J end lost 3 bases, and 18 bases lay between the germline ends.

This clone was observed once. The chain joins TRBV9 to TRBJ1-6; D is uncertain. Germline V CDR1 and CDR2: SGDLS, YYNGEE. The CDR3 has 15 residues. Trimming took 0 bases from V and 5 from J, leaving 9 bases between them. CDR3 DNA sequence: TGTGCCAGCAGCGTAGACGGGGTCGATAATTCACCCCTCCACTTT. It is translated as CASSVDGVDNSPLHF.

DNA for the CDR3: TGTGCCAGTAGTATGCGGAACACAGATACGCAGTATTTT. Translation: CASSMRNTDTQYF. The genes are TRBV19 and TRBJ2-3; no clear D gene. Germline CDR1 LNHDA, CDR2 SQIVND (reference sequence). The CDR3 totals 13 residues. Trimming removed 3 bases from V and 2 bases from J, with 6 bases in between.

The chain is built from TRBV28 and TRBJ2-7; possibly TRBD2 for D (5 bases). Germline CDR1 and CDR2: MDHEN and SYDVKM. V lost 5 bases, J lost 5 bases, and 13 bases lay in between. The CDR3 is 13 amino acids. The CDR3 DNA sequence: TGTGCCAGCAGTCCAACTAGGATTAACGAGCAGTACTTC. It is translated as CASSPTRINEQYF. Together with reference TRBV28 and TRBJ2-7, the CDR3 gives the full variable domain: DVKVTQSSRYLVKRTGEKVFLECVQDMDHENMFWYRQDPGLGLRLIYFSYDVKMKEKGDIPEGYSVSREKKERFSLILESASTNQTSMYLCASSPTRINEQYFGPGTRLTVT.

Worth noting for this clone: A junction boundary mismatches the germline segment, possibly from a read error. This sequence joins TRBV3-1 (or the pseudogene TRBV3-2) and TRBJ2-2, with 8 bases fitting TRBD2. This CDR3 comprises 14 residues. The germline gives CDR1 LGHDT, CDR2 YNNKEL (reference sequence). The CDR3 region is CASSNSGNAGELFF. CDR3 DNA: TGTGCCAGCAGCAATAGCGGGAACGCCGGGGAGCTGTTTTTT.

The J gene is TRBJ2-7, the V gene TRBV7-2; 9 bases fit TRBD2. The CDR3 spans 14 residues. V lost 5 bases to trimming and J lost 2 bases; unmatched junction nucleotides: 4. The V gene's germline CDR1 is SGHTA and CDR2 FQGNSA. CDR3 nucleotides: TGTGCCAGCAGCGAGACTAGCGGTGCCTACGAGCAGTACTTC. Its translation is CASSETSGAYEQYF.

This chain uses TRBV7-2 with TRBJ1-1; the match to TRBD1 covers 7 bases. Germline CDR1 is SGHTA and CDR2 is FQGNSA. V gave up 2 bases and J gave up 1 base; unmatched junction bases: 10. The CDR3 has 17 amino acids. DNA of the CDR3: TGTGCCAGCAGCTTAAGGCACCTGACAGGGCCGAACACTGAAGCTTTCTTT. Encoded protein: CASSLRHLTGPNTEAFF.

This sequence joins TRBV6-2 or TRBV6-3 and TRBJ1-3, with 7 positions matching TRBD1. CDR3 length: 18 amino acids. V shed 0 bases, J shed 0 bases, and the junction held 8 bases outside the gene matches. From germline, CDR1 is MNHEY and CDR2 SVGEGT. This CDR3 reads CASSYSLGQLNSGNTIYF. The DNA of the CDR3 is TGTGCCAGCAGTTACTCGTTGGGACAGTTGAACTCTGGAAACACCATATATTTT.

Note on this clone: Other nucleotide sequences from this sample produce the same CDR3. This chain uses TRBV5-1 with TRBJ1-1; no clear D. The CDR3 sequence is 13 residues long. The V gene lost 2 bases and the J gene lost 1 base, with 6 bases spanning the gap. Germline loops: CDR1 SGHRS, CDR2 YFSETQ. In nucleotides, the CDR3 is TGCGCCAGCAGCTTTAACAGGAACACTGAAGCTTTCTTT. It specifies CASSFNRNTEAFF.

This clone was seen once. This chain uses TRBV5-4 with TRBJ2-1; TRBD1 matches 8 bases. Losses at the gene ends were 5 bases for V and 7 bases for J; bases not matched to a gene: 5. The CDR3 totals 13 residues. Per the germline V gene, CDR1 is SGHNT and CDR2 is YYREEE (reference sequence). This CDR3 is CASRGQGRNEQFF. CDR3 coding DNA: TGTGCCAGCAGAGGACAGGGAAGGAATGAGCAGTTCTTC. The complete variable domain, with remaining parts taken from reference TRBV5-4 and TRBJ2-1, reads ETGVTQSPTHLIKTRGQQVTLRCSSQSGHNTVSWYQQALGQGPQFIFQYYREEENGRGNFPPRFSGLQFPNYSSELNVNALELDDSALYLCASRGQGRNEQFFGPGTRLTVL.

CDR3 sequence reads: CASTYKLAAQETQYF. The DNA for the CDR3 is TGTGCCAGCACCTACAAACTAGCGGCTCAAGAGACCCAGTACTTC. The chain is built from TRBV6-5 and TRBJ2-5, with 8 nucleotides matching TRBD2. The germline gives CDR1 MNHEY, CDR2 SVGAGI. This CDR3 is 15 amino acids long. The J segment lost 2 bases and the V segment lost 7 bases, leaving 9 bases of the junction unmatched.

V and J are TRBV6-5 and TRBJ1-1; D gene ambiguous. V lost 7 bases, J lost 4 bases, and 19 bases lay in between. Germline-derived CDR1 and CDR2 are MNHEY and SVGAGI. This CDR3 contains 15 residues. The CDR3 loop is CASTPPLGGSTEAFF. Here the CDR3 DNA reads TGTGCCAGCACCCCTCCCCTCGGAGGGTCCACTGAAGCTTTCTTT.

The CDR3 nucleotides read TGTGCCAGCAGTGAAGGGACAGGGGGGATCTATGGCTACACCTTC. This sequence encodes CASSEGTGGIYGYTF. The chain has TRBV6-1 and TRBJ1-2; 10 nucleotides line up with TRBD1. Germline CDR1 is MNHNS and CDR2 is SASEGT. The CDR3 consists of 15 residues. V gave up 1 base and J gave up 4 bases; unmatched junction bases: 3.

The chain carries TRBV7-2 and TRBJ2-1, with 11 bases identical to TRBD2. Germline V gene lookup returns CDR1 SGHTA and CDR2 FQGNSA. With V trimmed by 6 bases and J by 0 bases, 13 bases remained unmatched. The CDR3 extends over 19 amino acids. CDR3 bases: TGTGCCAGCAGAAGGGTAGGGACTAGCGGTTTGAGCTCCTACAATGAGCAGTTCTTC. This encodes CASRRVGTSGLSSYNEQFF.

In DNA form, the CDR3 reads TGTGCCAGCACCCGGACGGGAGCCTACGAGCAGTACTTC. As protein: CASTRTGAYEQYF. The rearrangement links TRBV28 to TRBJ2-7; D perhaps matches TRBD2 (6 bases). This CDR3 region has 13 residues. Germline CDR1 is MDHEN and CDR2 is SYDVKM. Trimming pared 7 bases from V and 2 bases from J, leaving 12 bases between.

The chain is built from TRBV27 and TRBJ2-7, with D possibly being TRBD2 (5 bases). V was cut by 0 bases and J by 2 bases, with 11 bases left in between. This CDR3 contains 15 residues. From germline, CDR1 is MNHEY and CDR2 SMNVEV (reference sequence). The CDR3 DNA sequence: TGTGCCAGCAGTTTATCGGAGGACGGTACCTACGAGCAGTACTTC. Encoded protein: CASSLSEDGTYEQYF.

The chain links TRBV6-5 to TRBJ1-4, with D tentatively TRBD1 (5 bases). The CDR3 is 16 residues long. CDR1 MNHEY and CDR2 SVGAGI come from the germline V gene. Trimming shortened V by 0 bases and J by 0 bases, and 8 bases separated the two germline ends. DNA for the CDR3: TGTGCCAGCAGTTACTCGGGGCAGCCAACTAATGAAAAACTGTTTTTT. Translating gives CASSYSGQPTNEKLFF.

The V gene is TRBV12-3 or TRBV12-4, the J gene TRBJ2-1; D not certain. V was trimmed by 7 bases and J by 7 bases, leaving 14 bases between them. The CDR3 extends over 13 amino acids. This CDR3 reads CASTPIPGNEQFF. Written as DNA, the CDR3 is TGTGCCAGCACCCCGATACCAGGTAATGAGCAGTTCTTC.

V usage is TRBV6-5 and J usage is TRBJ2-5; 9 nucleotides match TRBD1. J was trimmed by 0 bases and V by 7 bases; bases with no gene match: 6. In germline, CDR1 is MNHEY, CDR2 SVGAGI. CDR3 length equals 15 residues. The CDR3, as DNA: TGTGCCAGCACGCCGGGACAGGGTGACCAAGAGACCCAGTACTTC. It yields the protein CASTPGQGDQETQYF.

The chain recombines TRBV6-5 with TRBJ2-1; 8 bases align to TRBD2. The CDR3 is 15 amino acids. V lost 4 bases, J lost 5 bases, and 7 bases stayed unmatched. Germline CDR1 is MNHEY and CDR2 is SVGAGI. The chain's CDR3 is CASSSPGSGNNEQFF. CDR3 DNA: TGTGCCAGCAGTTCCCCCGGTAGCGGGAACAATGAGCAGTTCTTC.

V and J are TRBV14 and TRBJ2-1, with TRBD2 matching over 7 bases. Germline V lookup: CDR1 SGHDN, CDR2 FVKESK. The length of the CDR3 is 18 residues. Trimming removed 0 bases from V and 2 bases from J; junction bases left unmatched: 10. CDR3: CASSQDYASSGTYNEQFF. The CDR3 nucleotides read TGTGCCAGCAGCCAAGATTATGCTTCTAGCGGTACCTACAATGAGCAGTTCTTC.

The chain has TRBV24-1 and TRBJ2-1; 9 nucleotides align to TRBD1. CDR3 length: 16 residues. V shed 3 bases and J 8 bases; nucleotides not matched to a gene: 10. The germline gives CDR1 KGHDR, CDR2 SFDVKD. The CDR3 bases are TGTGCCACCAGTGATAACGGACAGGGGAGGTCATATGAGCAGTTCTTC. Protein: CATSDNGQGRSYEQFF.

This sequence joins TRBV28 and TRBJ1-1, with D perhaps TRBD1 (6 bases). Between the trimmed V and J ends, which lost 1 base and 5 bases, there was a span of 14 bases. Per germline, CDR1 MDHEN and CDR2 SYDVKM. The CDR3 runs 15 residues. The CDR3, as DNA: TGTGCCAGCAGTTTATTATCAACAGGGATGACTGAAGCTTTCTTT. Its translation is CASSLLSTGMTEAFF. The full variable domain, in which reference TRBV28 and TRBJ1-1 provide the parts outside the CDR3, is DVKVTQSSRYLVKRTGEKVFLECVQDMDHENMFWYRQDPGLGLRLIYFSYDVKMKEKGDIPEGYSVSREKKERFSLILESASTNQTSMYLCASSLLSTGMTEAFFGQGTRLTVV.

CDR3 in DNA: TGTGCCAGCAGCGCAGGACAGGGCGATACCGGGGAGCTGTTTTTT. Encoded protein: CASSAGQGDTGELFF. The J gene is TRBJ2-2, the V gene TRBV11-3; 8 bases map to TRBD1. Germline trimming cut 5 bases from V and 5 bases from J; bases unmatched to any gene: 7. The CDR3 is made up of 15 amino acids. CDR1 and CDR2 from the germline V gene are SGHNT and YENEEA.

The gene calls are TRBV3-1 (or the pseudogene TRBV3-2) and TRBJ2-4; TRBD2 is a possible D gene (6 bases). Germline V lookup: CDR1 LGHDT, CDR2 YNNKEL (reference sequence). V lost 2 bases, J lost 2 bases, and 16 bases lay in between. The CDR3 is 17 amino acids. CDR3 region: CASSQSGVGKTKNIQYF. The CDR3 coding sequence is TGTGCCAGCAGCCAATCGGGGGTAGGTAAAACCAAAAACATTCAGTACTTC.

The rearrangement uses TRBV11-2 and TRBJ1-1; tentative D call: TRBD1 (6 bases). Germline CDR1 is SGHAT and CDR2 is FQNNGV. V gave up 5 bases and J gave up 4 bases, with 17 bases separating them. The CDR3 has 15 residues. The CDR3 region is CASSHDQQGRTEAFF. CDR3 nucleotide sequence: TGTGCCAGCAGCCACGACCAACAGGGACGCACTGAAGCTTTCTTT.

This clone was found a few times. The CDR3 region is CASRAMGWTDGNTIYF. In DNA form, the CDR3 reads TGTGCCAGCAGGGCCATGGGGTGGACTGATGGAAACACCATATATTTT. This rearrangement joins TRBV28 to TRBJ1-3; D call uncertain. The CDR3 extends over 16 amino acids. Germline loops: CDR1 MDHEN, CDR2 SYDVKM. Between the trimmed V and J ends, which lost 6 bases and 3 bases, there was a span of 18 bases. The complete variable domain, with remaining parts taken from reference TRBV28 and TRBJ1-3, reads DVKVTQSSRYLVKRTGEKVFLECVQDMDHENMFWYRQDPGLGLRLIYFSYDVKMKEKGDIPEGYSVSREKKERFSLILESASTNQTSMYLCASRAMGWTDGNTIYFGEGSWLTVV.